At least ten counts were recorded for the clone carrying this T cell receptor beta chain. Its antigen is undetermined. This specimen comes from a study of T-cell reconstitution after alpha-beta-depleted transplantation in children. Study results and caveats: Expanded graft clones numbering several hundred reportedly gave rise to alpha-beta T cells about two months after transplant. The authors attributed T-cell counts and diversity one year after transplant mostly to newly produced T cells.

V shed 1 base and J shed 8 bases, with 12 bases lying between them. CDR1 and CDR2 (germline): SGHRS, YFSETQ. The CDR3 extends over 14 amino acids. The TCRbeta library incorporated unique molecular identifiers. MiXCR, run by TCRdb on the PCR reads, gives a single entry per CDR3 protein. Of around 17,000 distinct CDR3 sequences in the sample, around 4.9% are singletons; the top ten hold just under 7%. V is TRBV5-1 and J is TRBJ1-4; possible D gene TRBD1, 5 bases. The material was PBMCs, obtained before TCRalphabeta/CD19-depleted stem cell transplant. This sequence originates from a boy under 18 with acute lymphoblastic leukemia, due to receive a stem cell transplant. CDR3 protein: CASSLRAGKEKLFF. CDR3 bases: TGCGCCAGCAGCTTGAGGGCAGGGAAAGAAAAACTGTTTTTT. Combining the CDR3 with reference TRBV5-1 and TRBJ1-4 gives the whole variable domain KAGVTQTPRYLIKTRGQQVTLSCSPISGHRSVSWYQQTPGQGLQFLFEYFSETQRNKGNFPGRFSGRQFSNSRSEMNVSTLELGDSALYLCASSLRAGKEKLFFGSGTQLSVL.